Following are 24 T cell receptor beta chains from one sample sequenced in a study of T cell responses to AZD1222 COVID-19 vaccine (dated by TCRdb to the early 2020s). The time point label here, explained by the study, means: about 28 days (+/-7) after the second vaccine dose. Libraries were prepared through the immunoSEQ multiplex PCR assay. TCRdb limited this immuneACCESS table to in-frame rearrangements with V and J called. A share of clones is missing; checked studies link under half to unresolved V genes, and the rest is unexplained. This sample gives some 180,000 clones in total; approximately 93% of them show up just once. Around 1.6% of the sample lies in the top ten. The sequencing used peripheral blood, collected 28 days after the second AZD1222 dose. The receptors come from an adult who received the AZD1222 COVID-19 vaccine.

This chain connects TRBV18 to TRBJ2-1; TRBD1 agrees at 9 bases. V lost 0 bases, J lost 7 bases, and 4 bases stayed unmatched. CDR1 is KGHSH and CDR2 is LQKENI in the germline V gene. This CDR3 comprises 15 residues. The CDR3 coding sequence is TGTGCCAGCTCACCACCCGGGACAGGGATGAATGAGCAGTTCTTC. Its protein is CASSPPGTGMNEQFF.

The rearrangement links TRBV6-5 to TRBJ1-2; D is ambiguous. CDR3 length: 16 residues. Germline V gives CDR1 MNHEY, CDR2 SVGAGI. Trimming removed 0 bases at V and 7 bases at J, with 18 bases between. CDR3 protein: CASSYSGQNPLSGYTF. As DNA, the CDR3 is TGTGCCAGCAGTTACTCGGGCCAGAATCCCCTCAGTGGCTACACCTTC.

The chain joins TRBV11-3 to TRBJ2-2, with 9 bases aligning to TRBD1. Germline V gives CDR1 SGHNT, CDR2 YENEEA. The CDR3 is 15 residues long. The J segment lost 4 bases and the V segment lost 1 base, leaving 1 base of the junction unmatched. CDR3 nucleotide sequence: TGTGCCAGCAGCTTAGGGGGACAGGGCACCGGGGAGCTGTTTTTT. Its protein is CASSLGGQGTGELFF.

The chain combines TRBV6-4 with TRBJ1-1; D uncertain. The CDR3 is 11 residues long. CDR1 MRHNA and CDR2 SNTAGT come from the germline V gene. V lost 5 bases to trimming and J lost 9 bases, with 10 bases between them. CDR3 nucleotides: TGTGCCAGCAGTTCCGGGAGACAAGCTTTCTTT. This sequence encodes CASSSGRQAFF.

The chain employs TRBV5-1 and TRBJ2-5; D is uncertain. The V gene's germline CDR1 is SGHRS and CDR2 YFSETQ. CDR3 size: 15 residues. Deletions cut 0 bases from V and 2 bases from J, with 11 bases between. In DNA form, the CDR3 reads TGCGCCAGCAGCTTGGCGGGTAGGGTTCAAGAGACCCAGTACTTC. Its translation: CASSLAGRVQETQYF.

This rearrangement joins TRBV18 to TRBJ2-7; the D is unclear. The length of the CDR3 is 13 residues. CDR1 is KGHSH, CDR2 LQKENI, per germline. V was cut by 4 bases and J by 2 bases, with 9 bases left in between. CDR3 DNA: TGTGCCAGCTCACGATCGGTTACCTACGAGCAGTACTTC. It codes for CASSRSVTYEQYF.

CDR3 nucleotide sequence: TGTGCCAGCAGCTTGGGACTACCCACAGATACGCAGTATTTT. It codes for CASSLGLPTDTQYF. The chain employs TRBV13 and TRBJ2-3; TRBD2 matches at 7 bases. Germline CDR1 is PRHDT and CDR2 is FYEKMQ (reference sequence). CDR3 size: 14 residues. Trimming cost V 3 bases and J 2 bases; bases outside gene matches: 2.

V gene TRBV7-9 combines with J gene TRBJ1-6; TRBD1 matches at 7 bases. CDR1 SEHNR and CDR2 FQNEAQ come from the germline V gene (reference sequence). V gave up 7 bases and J gave up 6 bases; unmatched junction bases: 6. The CDR3 is 14 residues long. The CDR3 coding sequence is TGTGCCAGCACCCCGGGACAGTCTAATTCACCCCTCCACTTT. The encoded protein is CASTPGQSNSPLHF.

The rearrangement uses TRBV6-5 and TRBJ1-1; D remains ambiguous. There are 13 residues in the CDR3. Trimming took off 7 bases at V and 0 bases at J, with 9 bases between the two ends. Per germline, CDR1 MNHEY and CDR2 SVGAGI. The CDR3 sequence is CASNLIMNTEAFF. For the CDR3, the DNA is TGTGCCAGCAACCTCATAATGAACACTGAAGCTTTCTTT.

The chain carries TRBV7-3 and TRBJ2-3, with D tentatively TRBD1 (6 bases). This CDR3 comprises 15 residues. V lost 1 base to trimming and J lost 0 bases, with 8 bases between them. CDR1 is SGHTA, CDR2 FQGTGA, per germline. CDR3: CASSLIGGSTDTQYF. The CDR3 nucleotides are TGTGCCAGCAGCTTAATTGGGGGCAGCACAGATACGCAGTATTTT.

The chain is built from TRBV15 and TRBJ2-1; a possible D gene is TRBD2 (5 bases). Trimming took 0 bases from V and 6 from J, leaving 12 bases between them. Germline CDR1 is LNHNV and CDR2 is YYDKDF (reference sequence). The CDR3 covers 15 residues. CDR3 sequence reads: CATSRDRDYRNEQFF. The DNA for the CDR3 is TGTGCCACCAGCAGAGATCGAGACTATCGCAATGAGCAGTTCTTC.

This chain joins TRBV7-9 and TRBJ2-1; D is possibly TRBD2 (5 bases). The CDR3 has 15 residues. Looked up from germline, CDR1 is SEHNR and CDR2 is FQNEAQ (reference sequence). V lost 5 bases, J lost 0 bases, and 11 bases lay in between. The CDR3 here is CASSPLGSSYNEQFF. The CDR3 nucleotides read TGTGCCAGCAGCCCCCTGGGGAGCTCCTACAATGAGCAGTTCTTC.

The rearrangement uses TRBV9 and TRBJ2-3; D unclear. Germline V gene lookup returns CDR1 SGDLS and CDR2 YYNGEE. The V gene lost 3 bases and the J gene lost 7 bases, with 15 bases spanning the gap. The CDR3 covers 14 residues. The CDR3 sequence: CASSAPMLGNTQYF. CDR3 in DNA: TGTGCCAGCAGCGCCCCCATGTTGGGGAATACGCAGTATTTT. The variable domain in full, completed from reference TRBV9 and TRBJ2-3, reads DSGVTQTPKHLITATGQRVTLRCSPRSGDLSVYWYQQSLDQGLQFLIQYYNGEERAKGNILERFSAQQFPDLHSELNLSSLELGDSALYFCASSAPMLGNTQYFGPGTRLTVL.

The chain uses TRBV24-1 and TRBJ1-6, with D hard to call. The germline CDR1 and CDR2 sequences are KGHDR and SFDVKD. Trimming stripped 6 bases from V and 4 bases from J, with 6 bases between. This CDR3 has 13 residues. Here the CDR3 reads CATSSWYNSPLHF. The CDR3 region has the DNA TGTGCCACCAGTTCCTGGTATAATTCACCCCTCCACTTT.

V is TRBV5-1 and J is TRBJ2-7; the D is unclear. Germline CDR1 reads SGHRS; CDR2 reads YFSETQ. This CDR3 contains 15 residues. V was shortened by 2 bases and J by 3 bases, with 15 bases between the two germline ends. CDR3 protein: CASSFGRTSHYEQYF. Written as DNA, the CDR3 is TGCGCCAGCAGCTTTGGCCGGACCTCTCACTACGAGCAGTACTTC.

This chain links TRBV4-2 with TRBJ2-1; 7 nucleotides match TRBD1. Germline V CDR1 and CDR2: LGHNA, YNFKEQ. V dropped 0 bases and J dropped 0; count of bases not matched to a gene: 5. The CDR3 covers 17 residues. In DNA form, the CDR3 reads TGTGCCAGCAGCCAAGATCAAGGGGGCTTCTCCTACAATGAGCAGTTCTTC. This encodes CASSQDQGGFSYNEQFF.

This clone was counted once. This chain links TRBV5-4 with TRBJ2-1; 9 bases are shared with TRBD1. V lost 5 bases and J lost 7; bases outside the gene matches: 10. The CDR3 is made up of 15 amino acids. The germline CDR1 and CDR2 sequences are SGHNT and YYREEE (reference sequence). The CDR3 protein is CASRKDRGGWNEQFF. CDR3 bases: TGTGCCAGCAGGAAGGACAGGGGAGGTTGGAATGAGCAGTTCTTC.

The J gene is TRBJ1-2, the V gene TRBV5-1, with D hard to call. Trimming left V 3 bases short and J 6 bases short, with 15 bases between. The germline V gene encodes CDR1 SGHRS and CDR2 YFSETQ. CDR3 length: 14 amino acids. The DNA of the CDR3 is TGCGCCAGCAGCTCCTTAGGAGGAAGGGATGGCTACACCTTC. This codes for CASSSLGGRDGYTF.

This rearrangement joins TRBV6-5 to TRBJ2-7; D is possibly TRBD1 or TRBD2 (6 bases each). This CDR3 contains 14 residues. Germline values: CDR1 MNHEY, CDR2 SVGAGI. Trimming removed 6 bases from V and 4 bases from J, with 16 bases in between. The CDR3 DNA sequence: TGTGCCAGCAGGCGAGGGGGGCGGCAATACGAGCAGTACTTC. Its protein is CASRRGGRQYEQYF.

The chain recombines TRBV7-9 with TRBJ2-2; TRBD1 is a possible D gene (6 bases). CDR1 SEHNR and CDR2 FQNEAQ come from the germline V gene (reference sequence). The CDR3 extends over 15 amino acids. V dropped 5 bases and J dropped 4 bases, with 14 bases sitting between them. The DNA for the CDR3 is TGTGCCAGCAGCCGAACGACAGGTCCCACCGGGGAGCTGTTTTTT. Translated: CASSRTTGPTGELFF.

The rearrangement uses TRBV7-9 and TRBJ2-3; 7 bases are a match to TRBD2. The junction had 5 bases not matched to a gene; V was cut back by 8 bases and J by 0 bases. There are 14 residues in the CDR3. Germline V gives CDR1 SEHNR, CDR2 FQNEAQ (reference sequence). The CDR3 region is CASGSGGSTDTQYF. As DNA, the CDR3 is TGTGCCAGCGGTTCCGGGGGGAGCACAGATACGCAGTATTTT. Supplemented by reference TRBV7-9 and TRBJ2-3, the full variable domain reads DTGVSQNPRHKITKRGQNVTFRCDPISEHNRLYWYRQTLGQGPEFLTYFQNEAQLEKSRLLSDRFSAERPKGSFSTLEIQRTEQGDSAMYLCASGSGGSTDTQYFGPGTRLTVL.

The genes are TRBV6-5 and TRBJ1-3; D unresolved. V was cut by 2 bases and J by 0 bases, with 8 bases left in between. Germline CDR1 and CDR2: MNHEY and SVGAGI. This CDR3 has 15 residues. CDR3 sequence reads: CASSYDRYSGNTIYF. Written as DNA, the CDR3 is TGTGCCAGCAGTTACGACCGCTACTCTGGAAACACCATATATTTT.

This clone was detected only once. This rearrangement joins TRBV29-1 to TRBJ2-1; D possibly corresponds to TRBD1 (5 bases). Trimming stripped 4 bases from V and 4 bases from J, with 8 bases between. This CDR3 is 12 amino acids long. Germline CDR1 and CDR2: SQVTM and ANQGSEA. The CDR3 DNA is TGCAGCGTTGGCGACAGTTACAATGAGCAGTTCTTC. Protein sequence: CSVGDSYNEQFF.

CDR3 protein: CASSLALYEQYF. The CDR3 nucleotides are TGTGCCAGCAGCTTGGCTTTGTACGAGCAGTACTTC. V and J are TRBV7-2 and TRBJ2-7; D is undetermined. Germline V CDR1 and CDR2: SGHTA, FQGNSA. The V end lost 3 bases, the J end lost 4 bases, and 7 bases lay between the germline ends. The CDR3 sequence is 12 residues long. Full variable domain (rest looked up from reference TRBV7-2 and TRBJ2-7): GAGVSQSPSNKVTEKGKDVELRCDPISGHTALYWYRQSLGQGLEFLIYFQGNSAPDKSGLPSDRFSAERTGGSVSTLTIQRTQQEDSAVYLCASSLALYEQYFGPGTRLTVT.